Following are 26 T cell receptor beta chains from one sample sequenced in a study of response to subunit inactivated influenza vaccine. A single record per CDR3 protein comes from TCRdb applying MiXCR to the RT-PCR reads. The sample contains about 650,000 distinct CDR3 sequences, around 14% of which appear only once. The material was PBMCs from blood, obtained about 12 days after vaccination. The receptors come from a man aged 50 or older who received an inactivated influenza vaccine.

The V call is TRBV7-2, the J call TRBJ1-2, with 7 bases identical to TRBD1. CDR3 length: 14 residues. After removal of 10 bases from V and 4 bases from J, the junction contained 12 bases not matched to a gene. Germline V CDR1 and CDR2: SGHTA, FQGNSA. DNA of the CDR3: TGTGCCATCCTCGGACAGGCCTATATCTATGGCTACACCTTC. Translation gives CAILGQAYIYGYTF.

The chain has TRBV3-1 and TRBJ2-1, with D possibly matching TRBD2 (6 bases). Trimming pared 4 bases from V and 2 bases from J, leaving 12 bases between. Germline assignment: CDR1 LGHDT and CDR2 YNNKEL (reference sequence). CDR3 length: 15 amino acids. CDR3: CASSPPSGPYNEQFF. CDR3 nucleotides: TGTGCCAGCAGCCCCCCCAGCGGGCCCTACAATGAGCAGTTCTTC.

The rearrangement joins TRBV5-1 to TRBJ2-7, with 12 bases that match TRBD2. The junction had 10 bases not matched to a gene; V was cut back by 4 bases and J by 2 bases. The CDR3 contains 17 residues. The germline V gene encodes CDR1 SGHRS and CDR2 YFSETQ. The CDR3 protein is CASSPNVLAGGPYEQYF. The CDR3 DNA sequence: TGCGCCAGCAGCCCTAATGTGCTAGCGGGAGGGCCCTACGAGCAGTACTTC.

The CDR3 DNA follows: TGCAGTGCTAGAGATTGGGGGGACAGGGGTAGGACTAGCGTCTTCTCCTACAATGAGCAGTTCTTC. Protein product: CSARDWGDRGRTSVFSYNEQFF. The V and J genes are TRBV20-1 and TRBJ2-1, with TRBD1 as a possible D gene (10 bases). Trimming removed 0 bases at V and 0 bases at J, with 30 bases between. The CDR3 runs to 22 residues. Per the germline V gene, CDR1 is DFQATT and CDR2 is SNEGSKA (reference sequence).

This clonotype was seen repeatedly, ten times or more. This chain links TRBV14 with TRBJ2-4, with no clear D. Deletions cut 1 base from V and 6 bases from J, with 7 bases between. The CDR3 spans 13 residues. Per the germline V gene, CDR1 is SGHDN and CDR2 is FVKESK. The CDR3 loop is CASSQGERNIQYF. In DNA form, the CDR3 reads TGTGCCAGCAGCCAAGGGGAAAGAAACATTCAGTACTTC.

This clonotype turned up a few times. The chain couples TRBV9 to TRBJ2-3; tentative D call: TRBD1 (6 bases). This CDR3 has 15 amino acids. Germline V gene lookup returns CDR1 SGDLS and CDR2 YYNGEE. Trimming removed 0 bases from V and 2 bases from J, with 10 bases in between. CDR3 sequence (DNA): TGTGCCAGCAGCGTAGAGGGACAAACCACAGATACGCAGTATTTT. It yields the protein CASSVEGQTTDTQYF.

This clonotype turned up a few times. The chain recombines TRBV14 with TRBJ2-3, with D possibly TRBD2 on 5 matching bases. The V gene's germline CDR1 is SGHDN and CDR2 FVKESK. V lost 1 base to trimming and J lost 5 bases, with 10 bases between them. The CDR3 runs to 14 residues. CDR3 DNA: TGTGCCAGCAGCCAAGCCCCGGGAAGAGATACGCAGTATTTT. It encodes CASSQAPGRDTQYF.

This clonotype was counted only a few times. The chain is built from TRBV5-6 and TRBJ2-3; 9 bases match TRBD2. With 5 bases clipped from V and 2 bases from J, the junction kept 6 bases outside the gene matches. CDR1 and CDR2 (germline): SGHDT, YYEEEE. This CDR3 has 15 amino acids. CDR3 loop: CASSRGLALTDTQYF. The CDR3 bases are TGTGCCAGCAGTAGGGGACTAGCCCTCACAGATACGCAGTATTTT.

This clonotype was seen a few times. This chain joins TRBV6-2 or TRBV6-3 and TRBJ2-7; D possibly matches TRBD1 or TRBD2 (5 bases each). The CDR3 consists of 14 residues. The germline gives CDR1 MNHEY, CDR2 SVGEGT. Trimming removed 2 bases at V and 2 bases at J, with 10 bases between. CDR3 DNA sequence: TGTGCCAGCAGTTACCCGGGACGTCCCTACGAGCAGTACTTC. Amino acid sequence: CASSYPGRPYEQYF.

The chain combines TRBV27 with TRBJ2-1; 12 nucleotides match TRBD2. The germline V gene encodes CDR1 MNHEY and CDR2 SMNVEV (reference sequence). The V and J ends lost 5 bases and 4 bases, in that order; junction bases with no gene match: 6. The CDR3 runs to 16 residues. In nucleotides, the CDR3 is TGTGCCAGCAGTCCCACGGGACTAGCGGGTTACAATGAGCAGTTCTTC. Protein sequence: CASSPTGLAGYNEQFF.

Only a few counts were recorded for this clonotype. The chain has TRBV29-1 and TRBJ1-1; D not resolved. Germline V lookup: CDR1 SQVTM, CDR2 ANQGSEA. The CDR3 loop spans 12 amino acids. V was clipped by 7 bases and J by 7 bases, with 16 bases between them. CDR3 region: CSAEAARLEAFF. The CDR3 nucleotides read TGCAGCGCCGAGGCAGCCAGACTTGAAGCTTTCTTT.

This chain connects TRBV20-1 to TRBJ2-3; no definite D call. The CDR3 extends over 14 amino acids. Trimming pared 4 bases from V and 4 bases from J, leaving 15 bases between. CDR1 and CDR2 from the germline V gene are DFQATT and SNEGSKA (reference sequence). The CDR3 nucleotides are TGCAGTGCTATCCCCCTTGGCTGGCCAGATACGCAGTATTTT. This encodes CSAIPLGWPDTQYF.

This chain joins TRBV3-1 and TRBJ2-5, with D possibly being TRBD1 (6 bases). This CDR3 contains 16 residues. With 3 bases removed from V and 2 bases from J, the gap between germline ends came to 16 bases. Germline assignment: CDR1 LGHDT and CDR2 YNNKEL (reference sequence). DNA for the CDR3: TGTGCCAGCAGCCAGGACGGACAGAGAGATCAAGAGACCCAGTACTTC. Translation gives CASSQDGQRDQETQYF.

This clonotype was seen a handful of times. The chain couples TRBV6-5 to TRBJ1-2; the D gene is possibly TRBD1 (5 bases). The CDR3 is 16 amino acids. Per the germline V gene, CDR1 is MNHEY and CDR2 is SVGAGI. V lost 2 bases to trimming and J lost 4 bases, with 17 bases between them. The DNA of the CDR3 is TGTGCCAGCAGTTACGTCCAGGGCGGTACCTCCTATGGCTACACCTTC. It translates to CASSYVQGGTSYGYTF.

This clonotype was seen more than once but under ten times. V gene TRBV28 combines with J gene TRBJ2-7; TRBD1 might be the D (5 bases). Germline-derived CDR1 and CDR2 are MDHEN and SYDVKM. Trimming cost V 2 bases and J 4 bases, with 15 bases left between them. This CDR3 is 15 amino acids long. The CDR3 here is CASSLRRTSRYEQYF. In DNA, the CDR3 is TGTGCCAGCAGTTTACGTAGGACAAGCCGATACGAGCAGTACTTC.

Many counts were recorded for this clonotype. The chain is built from TRBV5-1 and TRBJ2-2; 7 bases fit TRBD1. Trimming at V came to 4 bases and at J to 4 bases, leaving 10 bases not matched to a gene. CDR3 size: 16 residues. Germline lookup yields CDR1 SGHRS and CDR2 YFSETQ. CDR3 region: CASSPPTGSITGELFF. The CDR3 DNA reads as TGCGCCAGCAGCCCACCGACAGGGTCCATCACCGGGGAGCTGTTTTTT.

This clonotype has a count of ten or more. At one boundary the junction diverges from the germline segment, which might be a read error. The rearrangement joins TRBV5-1 to TRBJ2-3; D perhaps matches TRBD1 (6 bases). CDR3 length: 14 residues. CDR1 is SGHRS, CDR2 YFSETQ, per germline. CDR3 in amino acids: CASSPGHSTDTQYF. The CDR3 DNA reads as TGTGCCAGCAGTCCGGGACACAGCACAGATACGCAGTATTTT.

This chain uses TRBV4-1 with TRBJ2-1; weak D call: TRBD1 (6 bases). CDR3 size: 16 residues. Trimming took 1 base from V and 6 from J, leaving 16 bases between them. Germline V gene sequence: CDR1 MGHRA, CDR2 YSYEKL. CDR3 loop: CASSQAPWTAINEQFF. The CDR3 DNA reads TGCGCCAGCAGCCAAGCCCCTTGGACAGCCATCAATGAGCAGTTCTTC.

This clonotype was counted a few times. The chain joins TRBV7-9 to TRBJ2-7; D unresolved. The CDR3 runs to 13 residues. Deletions cut 1 base from V and 3 bases from J, with 7 bases between. CDR1 is SEHNR, CDR2 FQNEAQ, per germline (reference sequence). The CDR3 region is CASSLVPNYEQYF. The CDR3 region has the DNA TGTGCCAGCAGCTTAGTTCCTAACTACGAGCAGTACTTC.

CDR3 nucleotide sequence: TGCAGCGTTGGGGGGGTCAGGGGCAACTATGGCTACACCTTC. This sequence encodes CSVGGVRGNYGYTF. This chain uses TRBV29-1 with TRBJ1-2, with D possibly TRBD1 on 6 matching bases. Trimming pared 4 bases from V and 2 bases from J, leaving 14 bases between. This CDR3 spans 14 amino acids. The V gene's germline CDR1 is SQVTM and CDR2 ANQGSEA.

V and J are TRBV28 and TRBJ1-1, with 9 bases identical to TRBD1. The CDR3 spans 12 residues. After removal of 6 bases from V and 9 bases from J, the junction contained 5 bases not matched to a gene. The V gene's germline CDR1 is MDHEN and CDR2 SYDVKM. The CDR3 loop is CASSLYRGQAFF. The CDR3 DNA sequence: TGTGCCAGCAGCCTATACAGGGGGCAAGCTTTCTTT.

J is TRBJ1-1 and V is TRBV29-1, with a weak D call TRBD1 (6 bases). CDR1 SQVTM and CDR2 ANQGSEA come from the germline V gene. The CDR3 is 17 amino acids. The V end lost 4 bases, the J end lost 1 base, and 22 bases lay between the germline ends. The DNA of the CDR3 is TGCAGCGTTGTATGGGGGGCCACTCTCAGGAAGAACACTGAAGCTTTCTTT. It codes for CSVVWGATLRKNTEAFF.

The genes are TRBV11-2 and TRBJ1-2; tentatively, D is TRBD1 (6 bases). The germline V gene encodes CDR1 SGHAT and CDR2 FQNNGV. Trimming cost V 4 bases and J 8 bases, with 8 bases left between them. The CDR3 length is 11 residues. CDR3 residues: CASSYQGGYTF. The DNA of the CDR3 is TGTGCCAGCAGCTACCAGGGGGGCTACACCTTC.

The chain employs TRBV4-1 and TRBJ1-1; D perhaps matches TRBD1 (6 bases). Trimming shortened V by 1 base and J by 5 bases, and 14 bases separated the two germline ends. Looked up from germline, CDR1 is MGHRA and CDR2 is YSYEKL. CDR3 length: 15 residues. Here the CDR3 DNA reads TGCGCCAGCAGCCAAGCCCAAGGGGGGTGGACTGAAGCTTTCTTT. The encoded protein is CASSQAQGGWTEAFF.

This clonotype has only a few counts. This rearrangement joins TRBV7-2 to TRBJ2-5; TRBD2 agrees at 11 bases. V gave up 3 bases and J gave up 0 bases; unmatched junction bases: 3. Germline CDR1 reads SGHTA; CDR2 reads FQGNSA. This CDR3 spans 16 amino acids. The CDR3 coding sequence is TGTGCCAGCAGCTTTCTAGCGGGGGGCCACCAAGAGACCCAGTACTTC. Its translation: CASSFLAGGHQETQYF. Using reference TRBV7-2 and TRBJ2-5 for the parts outside the CDR3, the full variable domain is GAGVSQSPSNKVTEKGKDVELRCDPISGHTALYWYRQSLGQGLEFLIYFQGNSAPDKSGLPSDRFSAERTGGSVSTLTIQRTQQEDSAVYLCASSFLAGGHQETQYFGPGTRLLVL.

This clonotype has more than one count but fewer than ten. The gene calls are TRBV11-2 and TRBJ2-1; a weak D match, TRBD2 (6 bases). Germline V gene lookup returns CDR1 SGHAT and CDR2 FQNNGV. V shed 2 bases and J shed 0 bases, with 17 bases lying between them. This CDR3 contains 18 residues. CDR3 in DNA: TGTGCCAGCAGCTTAACCCCCTTGGTGGGGGGCTCCTACAATGAGCAGTTCTTC. Its protein is CASSLTPLVGGSYNEQFF.